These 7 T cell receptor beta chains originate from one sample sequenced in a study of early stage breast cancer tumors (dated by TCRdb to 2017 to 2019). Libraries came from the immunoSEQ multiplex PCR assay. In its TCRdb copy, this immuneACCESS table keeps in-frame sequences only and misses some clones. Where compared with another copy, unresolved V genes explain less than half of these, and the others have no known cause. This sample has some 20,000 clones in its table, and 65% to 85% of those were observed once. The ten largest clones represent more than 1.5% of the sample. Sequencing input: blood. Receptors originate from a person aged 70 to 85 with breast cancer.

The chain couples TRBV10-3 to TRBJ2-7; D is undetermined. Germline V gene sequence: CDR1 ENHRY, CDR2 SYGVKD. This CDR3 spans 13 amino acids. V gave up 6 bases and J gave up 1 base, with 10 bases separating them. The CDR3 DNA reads TGTGCCATCAGGTCTGGCGGTTCCTACGAGCAGTACTTC. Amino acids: CAIRSGGSYEQYF.

The CDR3 sequence is CASSSGTREYNEQFF. For the CDR3, the DNA is TGTGCCAGCAGCTCTGGGACTAGGGAGTACAATGAGCAGTTCTTC. The V and J genes are TRBV7-8 and TRBJ2-1; 8 bases line up with TRBD2. The CDR3 is 15 amino acids. V lost 4 bases, J lost 4 bases, and 6 bases stayed unmatched. Per the germline V gene, CDR1 is SGHVS and CDR2 is FQNEAQ. Full variable domain (remainder filled in from reference TRBV7-8 and TRBJ2-1): GAGVSQSPRYKVAKRGQDVALRCDPISGHVSLFWYQQALGQGPEFLTYFQNEAQLDKSGLPSDRFFAERPEGSVSTLKIQRTQQEDSAVYLCASSSGTREYNEQFFGPGTRLTVL.

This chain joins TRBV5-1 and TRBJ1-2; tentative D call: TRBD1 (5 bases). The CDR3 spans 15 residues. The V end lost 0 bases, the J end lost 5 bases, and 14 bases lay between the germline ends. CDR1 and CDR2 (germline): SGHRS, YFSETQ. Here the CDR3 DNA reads TGCGCCAGCAGCTTGGCCTCAGGGCTCTCGTATGGCTACACCTTC. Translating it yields CASSLASGLSYGYTF.

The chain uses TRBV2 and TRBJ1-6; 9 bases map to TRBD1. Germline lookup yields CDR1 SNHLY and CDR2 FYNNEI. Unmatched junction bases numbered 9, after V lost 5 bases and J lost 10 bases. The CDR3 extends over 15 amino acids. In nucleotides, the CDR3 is TGTGCCAGCAGTTTACTCGGGACAGGGTACTCACCCCTCCACTTT. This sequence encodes CASSLLGTGYSPLHF.

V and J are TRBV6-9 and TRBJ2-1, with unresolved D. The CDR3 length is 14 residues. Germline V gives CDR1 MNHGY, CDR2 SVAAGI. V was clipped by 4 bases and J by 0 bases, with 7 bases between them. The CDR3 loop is CASSLTSSYNEQFF. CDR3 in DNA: TGTGCCAGCAGTTTGACAAGCTCCTACAATGAGCAGTTCTTC.

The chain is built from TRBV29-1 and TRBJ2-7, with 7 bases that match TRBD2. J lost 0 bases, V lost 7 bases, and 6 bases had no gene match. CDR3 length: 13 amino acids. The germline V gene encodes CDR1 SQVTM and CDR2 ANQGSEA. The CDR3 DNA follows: TGCAGCGCCGTAGCGGGTCTCTCCTACGAGCAGTACTTC. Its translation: CSAVAGLSYEQYF.

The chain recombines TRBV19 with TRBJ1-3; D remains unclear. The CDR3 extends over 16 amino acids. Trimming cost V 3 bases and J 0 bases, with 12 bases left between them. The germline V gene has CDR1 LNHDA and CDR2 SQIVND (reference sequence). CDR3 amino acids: CASSMVQRASGNTIYF. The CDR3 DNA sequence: TGTGCCAGTAGTATGGTACAGAGAGCCTCTGGAAACACCATATATTTT.